What follows are 21 T cell receptor beta chains derived from one specimen sequenced in a study of cytomegalovirus exposure and HLA in healthy donors. A multiplex PCR was run with 60 Vbeta primers and 13 Jbeta primers. Assay used: immunoSEQ multiplex PCR; TCRdb lists only in-frame clones, some missing. The sample includes about 120,000 clones, around three quarters of them seen just once. Material for sequencing was PBMCs. These receptors were collected from a man in his forties in good health and CMV-seropositive.

The rearrangement uses TRBV4-1 and TRBJ2-5, with 10 bases that match TRBD1. Matching the DNA end better, TRBJ2-7 makes the J call doubtful. The CDR3 length is 14 residues. In germline, CDR1 is MGHRA, CDR2 YSYEKL. DNA of the CDR3: TGCGCCAGCAGCCAAGAATGGGACAGGGGCGAGCAGTACTTC. It is translated as CASSQEWDRGEQYF.

V usage is TRBV28 and J usage is TRBJ1-1; TRBD1 matches 7 bases. The CDR3 covers 11 residues. Germline V gene lookup returns CDR1 MDHEN and CDR2 SYDVKM. Trimming took 7 bases from V and 10 from J; bases not matched to a gene: 6. Here the CDR3 reads CASNPGQRAFF. CDR3 in DNA: TGTGCCAGCAACCCGGGACAGCGAGCTTTCTTT.

The chain combines TRBV14 with TRBJ2-1; 12 bases fit TRBD2. Unmatched junction bases numbered 8, after V lost 2 bases and J lost 12 bases. Germline V gene data show CDR1 as SGHDN and CDR2 as FVKESK. This CDR3 is 15 amino acids long. CDR3 sequence (DNA): TGTGCCAGCAGCCAACGGTCTAGCGGGGGGGCCGGGCAGTTCTTC. Amino acid sequence: CASSQRSSGGAGQFF.

V and J are TRBV28 and TRBJ2-1, with TRBD1 matching 9 bases. This CDR3 region has 15 residues. Germline values: CDR1 MDHEN, CDR2 SYDVKM. J gave up 8 bases and V 5 bases, and 10 bases lay outside the gene matches. The chain's CDR3 is CASSPAGQGRDEQFF. CDR3 nucleotides: TGTGCCAGCAGTCCCGCCGGACAGGGGAGGGATGAGCAGTTCTTC.

The chain carries TRBV5-1 and TRBJ2-2; the D is unclear. Trimming cost V 0 bases and J 4 bases, with 7 bases left between them. The germline CDR1 and CDR2 sequences are SGHRS and YFSETQ. The CDR3 contains 14 residues. CDR3 protein: CASSLVTVTGELFF. In nucleotides, the CDR3 is TGCGCCAGCAGCTTGGTTACAGTCACCGGGGAGCTGTTTTTT. The full variable domain, completed using reference TRBV5-1 and TRBJ2-2, is KAGVTQTPRYLIKTRGQQVTLSCSPISGHRSVSWYQQTPGQGLQFLFEYFSETQRNKGNFPGRFSGRQFSNSRSEMNVSTLELGDSALYLCASSLVTVTGELFFGEGSRLTVL.

The chain has TRBV5-1 and TRBJ1-4; the D is unclear. Trimming removed 1 base from V and 3 bases from J, with 7 bases in between. In germline, CDR1 is SGHRS, CDR2 YFSETQ. CDR3 size: 14 residues. Here the CDR3 DNA reads TGCGCCAGCAGCTTGAGCCCGGCTAATGAAAAACTGTTTTTT. Its protein product is CASSLSPANEKLFF.

The CDR3 sequence is CASTKGLRGEQYF. The CDR3, as DNA: TGTGCCAGCACCAAAGGACTCCGAGGCGAGCAGTACTTC. The chain recombines TRBV9 with TRBJ2-7; possibly TRBD2 for D (5 bases). V lost 6 bases to trimming and J lost 6 bases, with 16 bases between them. Germline-derived CDR1 and CDR2 are SGDLS and YYNGEE. The CDR3 has 13 amino acids.

The chain combines TRBV4-1 with TRBJ2-2; possibly TRBD2 for D (5 bases). Germline-derived CDR1 and CDR2 are MGHRA and YSYEKL. The CDR3 is made up of 16 amino acids. V was clipped by 4 bases and J by 7 bases, with 19 bases between them. CDR3 region: CASSRAGLIPIGELFF. In DNA form, the CDR3 reads TGCGCCAGCAGCCGGGCAGGACTTATACCTATCGGGGAGCTGTTTTTT.

This chain connects TRBV7-2 to TRBJ1-1, with D perhaps matching TRBD1 (5 bases). The CDR3 spans 17 residues. Per germline, CDR1 SGHTA and CDR2 FQGNSA. The V and J ends lost 1 base and 3 bases respectively, with 18 bases between them. CDR3 residues: CASSLGGGTHGDTEAFF. The CDR3 DNA reads TGTGCCAGCAGCTTAGGCGGGGGAACCCACGGGGACACTGAAGCTTTCTTT.

The chain combines TRBV28 with TRBJ1-6; no definite D call. The germline V gene encodes CDR1 MDHEN and CDR2 SYDVKM. This CDR3 region has 12 residues. V was shortened by 9 bases and J by 10 bases, with 13 bases between the two germline ends. The CDR3 loop is CASLAGKSPLHF. The CDR3 region has the DNA TGTGCCAGTTTAGCCGGAAAATCACCCCTCCACTTT.

This clone has only one observation. This chain uses TRBV4-1 with TRBJ2-3, with 9 nucleotides matching TRBD2. The CDR3 length is 15 residues. V shed 2 bases, J shed 5 bases, and the junction held 5 bases outside the gene matches. Germline CDR1 MGHRA, CDR2 YSYEKL. Here the CDR3 DNA reads TGCGCCAGCAGCCAAAAGAGCGGGGGGAAAGATACGCAGTATTTT. Amino acids: CASSQKSGGKDTQYF.

There are a few counts of this clone. The chain joins TRBV21-1 to TRBJ1-5; the table's D call TRBD1 went unverified against the DNA. TRBV21-1 is shown as a pseudogene. CDR3 length equals 18 residues. CDR3 in amino acids: CASSKGDRGRKGNQPQHF. CDR3 DNA: TGTGCCAGCAGCAAAGGGGACAGGGGGCGAAAGGGCAATCAGCCCCAGCATTTT.

The chain has TRBV5-4 and TRBJ2-5; TRBD1 matches 7 bases. The J call may be wrong; the DNA end is better matched by TRBJ2-7. CDR3 size: 14 residues. CDR1 is SGHNT, CDR2 YYREEE, per germline (reference sequence). The CDR3 nucleotides are TGTGCCAGCAGCCTCCAGACAGGGAGACACGAGCAGTACTTC. It yields the protein CASSLQTGRHEQYF.

This chain links TRBV6-5 with TRBJ1-3; D unclear. The V end lost 0 bases, the J end lost 0 bases, and 9 bases lay between the germline ends. There are 16 residues in the CDR3. Germline-derived CDR1 and CDR2 are MNHEY and SVGAGI. CDR3 residues: CASSYSGLFSGNTIYF. In nucleotides, the CDR3 is TGTGCCAGCAGTTACTCGGGCTTATTCTCTGGAAACACCATATATTTT.

The chain joins TRBV6-1 to TRBJ2-5; 8 nucleotides match TRBD2. Germline CDR1 is MNHNS and CDR2 is SASEGT. Trimming removed 7 bases from V and 2 bases from J; junction bases left unmatched: 9. The length of the CDR3 is 15 residues. CDR3 in DNA: TGTGCCAGCACCGAAATTAGCGGGGCACAAGAGACCCAGTACTTC. It codes for CASTEISGAQETQYF.

This rearrangement joins TRBV25-1 to TRBJ2-3; the match to TRBD1 covers 7 bases. The germline gives CDR1 MGHDK, CDR2 SYGVNS. After removal of 1 base from V and 0 bases from J, the junction contained 10 bases not matched to a gene. This CDR3 is 18 amino acids long. The CDR3 DNA reads TGTGCCAGCAGTGAATCACACGACAGGGCGACTAGCACAGATACGCAGTATTTT. Its protein product is CASSESHDRATSTDTQYF.

The chain has TRBV29-1 and TRBJ2-5; TRBD2 matches at 8 bases. The CDR3 is 13 amino acids. The germline CDR1 and CDR2 sequences are SQVTM and ANQGSEA. V lost 8 bases to trimming and J lost 5 bases; unmatched junction nucleotides: 10. The CDR3 DNA reads TGCAGCCGGGAGGGCGGGGGTGGGGAGACCCAGTACTTC. Protein product: CSREGGGGETQYF.

The chain joins TRBV5-4 to TRBJ1-6; 8 bases map to TRBD1. V lost 3 bases, J lost 0 bases, and 5 bases stayed unmatched. The CDR3 length is 17 residues. CDR1 and CDR2 (germline): SGHNT, YYREEE (reference sequence). The DNA for the CDR3 is TGTGCCAGCAGCTCGTATGGGACAGGCTCCTATAATTCACCCCTCCACTTT. Protein sequence: CASSSYGTGSYNSPLHF.

Only one count was recorded for this clone. CDR3 loop: CASSEQASLQETQYF. The CDR3, as DNA: TGTGCCAGCAGTGAGCAGGCCAGTCTTCAAGAGACCCAGTACTTC. The V call is TRBV2, the J call TRBJ2-5; D gene ambiguous. This CDR3 has 15 residues. Germline loops: CDR1 SNHLY, CDR2 FYNNEI. The ends were cut back, 3 bases at V and 2 bases at J, with 13 bases in the middle.

This clone appeared a single time. DNA for the CDR3: TGTGCCATCAGTTCCACCTATAATTCACCCCTCCACTTT. It translates to CAISSTYNSPLHF. The V call is TRBV10-3, the J call TRBJ1-6; no clear D. Germline CDR1 is ENHRY and CDR2 is SYGVKD. The CDR3 has 13 amino acids. V lost 5 bases, J lost 2 bases, and 4 bases lay in between.

A word on this clone: One end of the junction is discordant with germline, which a read error may explain. This chain connects TRBV2 to TRBJ2-6; 10 bases match TRBD2. Germline CDR1 reads SNHLY; CDR2 reads FYNNEI. The length of the CDR3 is 20 residues. The chain's CDR3 is CASRTLWASGGFSGANGLTF. Written as DNA, the CDR3 is TGTGCCAGCAGAACTTTGTGGGCTAGCGGGGGTTTCTCTGGGGCCAACGGCCTGACTTTC. Together with reference TRBV2 and TRBJ2-6, the CDR3 gives the full variable domain: EPEVTQTPSHQVTQMGQEVILRCVPISNHLYFYWYRQILGQKVEFLVSFYNNEISEKSEIFDDQFSVERPDGSNFTLKIRSTKLEDSAMYFCASRTLWASGGFSGANGLTFGAGSRLTVL.